This paragraph reports one TCR beta chain. Its antigen is currently unknown. V was pared by 3 bases and J by 8 bases, with 11 bases between. Germline V gives CDR1 MNHEY, CDR2 SMNVEV (reference sequence). The CDR3 totals 13 residues. Measured with immunoSEQ multiplex PCR; TCRdb has only the in-frame clones, and not every one. The data hold under 40,000 clones, with over 80% observed a single time. These data originate in a study of PD-L1 blockade in urothelial cancer. Study summary: T cells were recovered from blood samples at a median of roughly 130,000. Whole-study findings and limits: Survival was better when pretreatment blood TCR clonality fell below the median.

This chain joins TRBV27 and TRBJ2-1, with a possible D match to TRBD2 (5 bases). The material sequenced was PBMCs, taken around atezolizumab (anti-PD-L1) treatment. The origin of this receptor is a man in his forties or fifties with urothelial cancer. This CDR3 reads CASSFRGMHEQFF. For the CDR3, the DNA is TGTGCCAGCAGTTTTCGGGGTATGCATGAGCAGTTCTTC.